This T cell receptor beta chain was retrieved from a study of blood T cell repertoires in COVID-19. Study overall: COVID-19 samples collected from the United States, Italy and Spain covered acute and convalescent phases. Sources were T cells, B-cell-depleted T cells, or PBMCs; the material itself was cDNA or gDNA.

There are 15 residues in the CDR3. The germline gives CDR1 SGHRS, CDR2 YFSETQ. J gave up 10 bases and V 7 bases, and 15 bases lay outside the gene matches. Authors' processing steps: The authors estimated nucleated cell counts from reference gene primer amplification. Profiling relied on immunoSEQ multiplex PCR, and the TCRdb table lists in-frame clones only, not all of them. V, J and clone size derive from that table, while D and trimming were established from the DNA sequence. The data show hundreds of thousands of clones, roughly 80% seen once. Patients from Seattle were sampled longitudinally, starting during active infection.

The chain has TRBV5-1 and TRBJ1-1; TRBD1 matches at 11 bases. The sequencing sample was made of peripheral blood. The sequence came from a woman over 75 with COVID-19, enrolled during active disease. The CDR3 region is CASGDRDRGTPVAFF. CDR3 bases: TGCGCCAGCGGCGACAGGGACAGGGGGACCCCCGTAGCTTTCTTT.